This TCR beta chain was captured by sequencing in a study of patients and donors after allogeneic stem cell transplantation. V was pared by 3 bases and J by 0 bases, with 9 bases between. Per the germline V gene, CDR1 is SQVTM and CDR2 is ANQGSEA. This CDR3 has 13 amino acids. MiXCR was run by TCRdb on the RT-PCR reads, yielding one entry per CDR3 protein. The sample yields approximately 140,000 distinct CDR3 sequences, approximately 37% seen once. Material: blood, either unsorted or a sorted T cell fraction (not recorded which). This TCR came from a human donor who was either an allogeneic HSCT recipient or a stem cell or donor lymphocyte infusion donor (not recorded which). It is not recorded whose cells these are; they may come from a transplant donor. The chain employs TRBV29-1 and TRBJ2-7; D gene ambiguous. The CDR3 bases are TGCAGCGTTGAGTCCCCCTCCTCCTACGAGCAGTACTTC. Protein: CSVESPSSYEQYF.